This passage covers 23 T cell receptor beta chains from one sample sequenced in a study of blood T cells in healthy people across ages. Primed by a sample-barcoded 5' primer and a J-beta primer mix, a second PCR proceeded for about 7 to 11 cycles. Via MiXCR, TCRdb re-called the 5' RACE reads, giving one row per CDR3 protein. The sample consists of some 1.7 million distinct CDR3 sequences, 28% of them appearing once. Sequenced material: blood. Receptors originate from a woman in her twenties or thirties in good health.

This clonotype was observed a few times. The chain has TRBV4-1 and TRBJ2-7, with a possible D match to TRBD1 (6 bases). In germline, CDR1 is MGHRA, CDR2 YSYEKL. This CDR3 contains 16 residues. V was trimmed by 4 bases and J by 0 bases, leaving 16 bases between them. CDR3 protein: CASSPGAGRSSYEQYF. The CDR3 DNA sequence: TGCGCCAGCAGCCCAGGGGCTGGGAGAAGCTCCTACGAGCAGTACTTC.

At least ten counts were recorded for this clonotype. The chain is built from TRBV5-1 and TRBJ2-7; 8 bases map to TRBD1. CDR3 length: 16 residues. Trimming at V came to 4 bases and at J to 0 bases, leaving 9 bases not matched to a gene. The germline CDR1 and CDR2 sequences are SGHRS and YFSETQ. CDR3 sequence (DNA): TGCGCCAGCAGCACCGGGGACAGGCGTCTCTCCTACGAGCAGTACTTC. Its translation is CASSTGDRRLSYEQYF.

This clonotype was counted between two and nine times. The chain has TRBV7-9 and TRBJ2-5, with TRBD2 matching 9 bases. The CDR3 is 15 residues long. J was trimmed by 5 bases and V by 6 bases; bases with no gene match: 10. Germline V gene data show CDR1 as SEHNR and CDR2 as FQNEAQ (reference sequence). As DNA, the CDR3 is TGTGCCAGCAGACCGAGCGGGAGGTCGGAGGAGACCCAGTACTTC. Protein: CASRPSGRSEETQYF.

This clonotype was observed a handful of times. The V gene is TRBV18, the J gene TRBJ2-5; the D call may be TRBD1 or TRBD2 (5 bases each). This CDR3 has 14 amino acids. V was trimmed by 2 bases and J by 4 bases, leaving 11 bases between them. CDR1 is KGHSH and CDR2 is LQKENI in the germline V gene. DNA of the CDR3: TGTGCCAGCTCACCAGAGGGGTCAGGAGAGACCCAGTACTTC. This encodes CASSPEGSGETQYF.

This clonotype showed up just a few times. The chain recombines TRBV5-5 with TRBJ2-1; D gene ambiguous. Germline values: CDR1 SGHKS, CDR2 YYEKEE (reference sequence). Between the trimmed V and J ends, which lost 4 bases and 5 bases, there was a span of 16 bases. The CDR3 totals 15 residues. CDR3 sequence reads: CASSTSPGSNNEQFF. The CDR3 DNA sequence: TGTGCCAGCAGCACTTCCCCCGGTTCCAACAATGAGCAGTTCTTC.

This clonotype appeared a single time. Possible read error: a much larger clone is one base away. The conserved closing phenylalanine or tryptophan is absent in this CDR3, likely reflecting a read error. The chain combines TRBV6-5 with TRBJ2-5; either TRBD1 or TRBD2 may fit D (5 bases each). V lost 6 bases, J lost 3 bases, and 17 bases lay in between. The CDR3 has 15 residues. Germline V CDR1 and CDR2: MNHEY, SVGAGI. CDR3 sequence (DNA): TGTGCCAGCAGATCACCTTACCAGGGAGAAGAGACCCAGTACGTC. Translating gives CASRSPYQGEETQYV.

A few counts support this clonotype. The chain carries TRBV4-1 and TRBJ1-2, with unresolved D. The CDR3 contains 14 residues. Trimming removed 3 bases from V and 5 bases from J, with 13 bases in between. Germline CDR1 is MGHRA and CDR2 is YSYEKL. CDR3 in DNA: TGCGCCAGCAGCCAGAGGACGTTATCTTATGGCTACACCTTC. It codes for CASSQRTLSYGYTF.

CDR3 protein: CASSQLHPGPLGGNEQFF. CDR3 DNA: TGCGCCAGCAGCCAACTTCATCCAGGGCCCTTAGGAGGCAATGAGCAGTTCTTC. The chain recombines TRBV4-1 with TRBJ2-1; either TRBD1 or TRBD2 may fit D (5 bases each). The V end was cut by 2 bases, the J end by 6 bases, with 23 bases between. The CDR3 sequence is 18 residues long. Looked up from germline, CDR1 is MGHRA and CDR2 is YSYEKL.

The chain links TRBV20-1 to TRBJ2-7, with D perhaps matching TRBD2 (6 bases). There are 15 residues in the CDR3. Per germline, CDR1 DFQATT and CDR2 SNEGSKA (reference sequence). V was clipped by 1 base and J by 2 bases, with 15 bases between them. Here the CDR3 DNA reads TGCAGTGCTAGAGTTCCCGGGACTGTCCCCTACGAGCAGTACTTC. Translating it yields CSARVPGTVPYEQYF.

This clonotype was found a few times. The chain couples TRBV6-1 to TRBJ1-4; no definite D call. Trimming took 6 bases from V and 13 from J, leaving 12 bases between them. Germline V lookup: CDR1 MNHNS, CDR2 SASEGT. The CDR3 covers 11 residues. CDR3 sequence (DNA): TGTGCCAGCAGGGCACCTTTTGGACTGTTTTTT. Translating gives CASRAPFGLFF.

The chain recombines TRBV12-3 or TRBV12-4 with TRBJ2-2, with D possibly being TRBD2 (5 bases). The V gene lost 1 base and the J gene lost 2 bases, with 17 bases spanning the gap. The length of the CDR3 is 18 residues. CDR3 sequence: CASSLGLADPGNTGELFF. DNA for the CDR3: TGTGCCAGCAGTTTAGGCCTAGCCGACCCGGGAAACACCGGGGAGCTGTTTTTT.

This clonotype was counted a few times. The rearrangement joins TRBV20-1 to TRBJ2-2; D call uncertain. This CDR3 contains 16 residues. Trimming pared 0 bases from V and 4 bases from J, leaving 15 bases between. Per the germline V gene, CDR1 is DFQATT and CDR2 is SNEGSKA (reference sequence). This chain's CDR3 is CSARDSRSSGTGELFF. In nucleotides, the CDR3 is TGCAGTGCTAGAGATTCTCGCAGCTCAGGCACCGGGGAGCTGTTTTTT.

In its sample, this clonotype was seen once. With a much larger clone just one base away, this may be a read error. The CDR3 reads CASSAGGSNQPQHF. Written as DNA, the CDR3 is TGTGCCAGCAGTGCAGGGGGGAGCAATCAGCCCCAGCATTTT. This chain uses TRBV28 with TRBJ1-5; TRBD1 matches at 7 bases. Germline CDR1 and CDR2: MDHEN and SYDVKM. Trimming at V came to 5 bases and at J to 1 base, leaving 2 bases not matched to a gene. This CDR3 is built from 14 residues.

This clonotype was recorded a few times. This rearrangement joins TRBV20-1 to TRBJ2-1, with TRBD2 identical over 9 bases. CDR3 length: 15 amino acids. J was trimmed by 7 bases and V by 5 bases; bases with no gene match: 12. CDR1 DFQATT and CDR2 SNEGSKA come from the germline V gene (reference sequence). For the CDR3, the DNA is TGCAGTGCTGCCCATCCGGGACTAGCTAGGAATGAGCAGTTCTTC. Amino acid sequence: CSAAHPGLARNEQFF.

This rearrangement joins TRBV11-1 to TRBJ2-1, with TRBD1 matching over 11 bases. V lost 5 bases to trimming and J lost 10 bases; unmatched junction nucleotides: 7. The CDR3 is 14 amino acids. Germline lookup yields CDR1 SGHAT and CDR2 FQDESV (reference sequence). In DNA, the CDR3 is TGTGCCAGCAGCGGCGGACAGGGGGCGAGGGAGCAGTTCTTC. Protein sequence: CASSGGQGAREQFF.

This clonotype appeared a few times. The J gene is TRBJ2-7, the V gene TRBV15, with a weak D call TRBD2 (5 bases). The CDR3 contains 12 residues. CDR1 is LNHNV and CDR2 is YYDKDF in the germline V gene (reference sequence). The germline V and J ends were trimmed by 1 base and 5 bases, with 6 bases remaining between them. The DNA of the CDR3 is TGTGCCACCAGCAGAGTGAGGGACGAGCAGTACTTC. This encodes CATSRVRDEQYF.

This clonotype was seen at least ten times. This chain links TRBV7-2 with TRBJ2-1; 10 positions match TRBD2. J lost 12 bases, V lost 5 bases, and 16 bases had no gene match. From germline, CDR1 is SGHTA and CDR2 FQGNSA. The CDR3 is 16 residues long. The CDR3 DNA is TGTGCCAGCAGCCAAAGACTAGCGGGTACCAGCGATGGGCAGTTCTTC. Protein sequence: CASSQRLAGTSDGQFF.

The chain joins TRBV14 to TRBJ2-7; D perhaps matches TRBD2 (6 bases). Germline assignment: CDR1 SGHDN and CDR2 FVKESK. The CDR3 consists of 16 residues. The germline V and J ends were trimmed by 4 bases and 6 bases, with 22 bases remaining between them. DNA of the CDR3: TGTGCCAGCAGCCCGGTAGGCGGGATAAAATCAGGCGAGCAGTACTTC. Its protein product is CASSPVGGIKSGEQYF. The complete variable domain, with remaining parts taken from reference TRBV14 and TRBJ2-7, reads EAGVTQFPSHSVIEKGQTVTLRCDPISGHDNLYWYRRVMGKEIKFLLHFVKESKQDESGMPNNRFLAERTGGTYSTLKVQPAELEDSGVYFCASSPVGGIKSGEQYFGPGTRLTVT.

The chain links TRBV20-1 to TRBJ2-5; 15 positions agree with TRBD2. J was trimmed by 3 bases and V by 0 bases; bases with no gene match: 5. Germline V gene sequence: CDR1 DFQATT, CDR2 SNEGSKA (reference sequence). The CDR3 extends over 17 amino acids. This CDR3 is CSARDSGLAGGKETQYF. The DNA of the CDR3 is TGCAGTGCTAGAGACAGCGGACTAGCGGGAGGGAAAGAGACCCAGTACTTC.

V gene TRBV29-1 combines with J gene TRBJ2-2; D gene ambiguous. The germline V and J ends were trimmed by 3 bases and 0 bases, with 2 bases remaining between them. The germline V gene has CDR1 SQVTM and CDR2 ANQGSEA. There are 12 residues in the CDR3. CDR3 in amino acids: CSVDPNTGELFF. The CDR3, as DNA: TGCAGCGTTGATCCGAACACCGGGGAGCTGTTTTTT.

On this clonotype: A much larger clone lies one base from this, so it may be a read error. The rearrangement uses TRBV5-1 and TRBJ2-7; D uncertain. Germline V gene data show CDR1 as SGHRS and CDR2 as YFSETQ. This CDR3 region has 15 residues. CDR3 region: CASSSDVGSAYGQYF. The CDR3, as DNA: TGCGCCAGCAGTTCCGACGTGGGGTCCGCCTACGGGCAGTACTTC. The variable domain in full, with the rest retrieved from reference TRBV5-1 and TRBJ2-7, is KAGVTQTPRYLIKTRGQQVTLSCSPISGHRSVSWYQQTPGQGLQFLFEYFSETQRNKGNFPGRFSGRQFSNSRSEMNVSTLELGDSALYLCASSSDVGSAYGQYFGPGTRLTVT.

This clonotype showed up just a few times. The chain links TRBV12-5 to TRBJ1-1, with D possibly matching TRBD1 (5 bases). Deletions cut 7 bases from V and 3 bases from J, with 21 bases between. Germline CDR1 is LGHNT and CDR2 is FRNRAP. The CDR3 spans 16 residues. CDR3 protein: CASAFLVRDLDTEAFF. CDR3 bases: TGTGCTAGTGCTTTTTTGGTTCGGGACTTGGACACTGAAGCTTTCTTT.

The chain recombines TRBV6-2 or TRBV6-3 with TRBJ2-1, with 12 positions matching TRBD2. With the DNA end fitting TRBJ2-7 better, the J assignment may be wrong. CDR1 MNHEY and CDR2 SVGEGT come from the germline V gene. The CDR3 totals 17 residues. The CDR3 bases are TGTGCCAGCAGTTACTCCGGGACTAGCGGGCCCTACAATGAGCAGTACTTC. Protein sequence: CASSYSGTSGPYNEQYF.